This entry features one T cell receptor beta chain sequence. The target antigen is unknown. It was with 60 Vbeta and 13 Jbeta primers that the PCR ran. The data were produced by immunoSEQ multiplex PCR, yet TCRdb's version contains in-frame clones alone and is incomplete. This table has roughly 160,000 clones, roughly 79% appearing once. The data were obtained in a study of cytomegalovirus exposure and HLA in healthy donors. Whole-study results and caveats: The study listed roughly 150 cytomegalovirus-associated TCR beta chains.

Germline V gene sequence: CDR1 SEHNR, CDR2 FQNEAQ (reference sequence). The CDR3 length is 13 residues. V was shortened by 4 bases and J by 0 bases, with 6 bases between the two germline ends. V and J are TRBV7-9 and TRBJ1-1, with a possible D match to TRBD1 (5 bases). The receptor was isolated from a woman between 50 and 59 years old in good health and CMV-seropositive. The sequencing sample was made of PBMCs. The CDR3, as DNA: TGTGCCAGCAGCTCACAGGTGAACACTGAAGCTTTCTTT. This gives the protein CASSSQVNTEAFF.